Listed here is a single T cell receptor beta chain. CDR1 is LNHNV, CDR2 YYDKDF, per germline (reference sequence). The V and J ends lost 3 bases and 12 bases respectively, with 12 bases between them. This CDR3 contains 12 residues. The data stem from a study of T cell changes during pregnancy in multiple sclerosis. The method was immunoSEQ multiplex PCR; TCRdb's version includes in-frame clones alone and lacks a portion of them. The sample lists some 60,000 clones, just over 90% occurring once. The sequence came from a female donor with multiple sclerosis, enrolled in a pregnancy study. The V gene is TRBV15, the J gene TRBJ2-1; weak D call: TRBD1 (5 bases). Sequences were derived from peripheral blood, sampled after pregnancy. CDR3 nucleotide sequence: TGTGCCACCAGCAGCCAGGGTTTGCCGCAGTTCTTC. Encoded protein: CATSSQGLPQFF.